Included here is one T cell receptor (beta chain) sequence, with context. The target antigen is unknown. Germline CDR1 and CDR2: MGHRA and YSYEKL. V gave up 4 bases and J gave up 6 bases; unmatched junction bases: 12. This CDR3 is 16 amino acids long. The data are from a study of graft-versus-host responses after intestinal transplantation. Study observations and caveats: Early HvG declines after transplant were associated with peak circulating GvH clone levels.

The method was immunoSEQ multiplex PCR; TCRdb's version includes in-frame clones alone and lacks a portion of them. The sample has about 38,000 clones, roughly 94% seen once. This material consisted of unstimulated CD4+ T cells sorted from spleen or lymph node cells, taken before transplant. This chain connects TRBV4-1 to TRBJ2-5, with 9 bases that match TRBD1. This receptor was identified in a human donor who was the organ donor for an intestinal transplant. The CDR3 DNA reads TGCGCCAGCAGCCGGGGACCGGGACAGGGAGAACAGACCCAGTACTTC. Translation: CASSRGPGQGEQTQYF.